The 15 T cell receptor beta chains in this list originate from one sample, sequenced in a study of cytomegalovirus exposure and HLA in healthy donors. Primers included in the PCR were 60 Vbeta and 13 Jbeta primers. Here immunoSEQ multiplex PCR was the method, and the copy in TCRdb shows in-frame clones only, minus some. The sample includes some 160,000 clones, around 77% seen only once; the top ten take 2% to 2.5%. Sequenced: PBMCs. These receptors were taken from a man in his 60s in good health and CMV-seronegative.

The sample holds a few counts of this clone. This chain uses TRBV6-5 with TRBJ1-2; 9 bases fit TRBD1. V trimming: 6 bases; J trimming: 8 bases; junction bases outside the gene matches: 7. This CDR3 has 13 residues. Germline V gene data show CDR1 as MNHEY and CDR2 as SVGAGI. In DNA form, the CDR3 reads TGTGCCAGCAGGTGGGACAGGGATCGGGGCTACACCTTC. Encoded protein: CASRWDRDRGYTF.

The chain has TRBV18 and TRBJ1-1; the D is unclear. Trimming took off 7 bases at V and 5 bases at J, with 14 bases between the two ends. Looked up from germline, CDR1 is KGHSH and CDR2 is LQKENI. The CDR3 contains 13 residues. The CDR3 reads CASFTEASTEAFF. The CDR3 DNA reads as TGTGCCAGCTTTACCGAGGCAAGTACTGAAGCTTTCTTT.

In the case of this clone: Its ends do not fully match the called genes, so a read error is possible. The chain employs TRBV30 and TRBJ2-5, with 7 bases lining up with TRBD1. The CDR3 extends over 13 amino acids. Germline V gene sequence: CDR1 GTSNPN, CDR2 SVGIG (reference sequence). DNA for the CDR3: TGTGCCGGGAGTAGTACAGGGGAAGGGACCCAGTACTTC. Amino acid sequence: CAGSSTGEGTQYF.

This clone was observed once. This sequence joins TRBV7-9 and TRBJ2-7; TRBD1 agrees at 11 bases. From germline, CDR1 is SEHNR and CDR2 FQNEAQ (reference sequence). The CDR3 has 14 residues. J was trimmed by 3 bases and V by 5 bases; bases with no gene match: 3. The CDR3 DNA reads TGTGCCAGCAGCAGGACAGGGGGCATCTACGAGCAGTACTTC. It is translated as CASSRTGGIYEQYF.

This clone was seen once. This rearrangement joins TRBV21-1 to TRBJ2-7; the tabulated D call, TRBD2, remains unverified against the DNA. TRBV21-1 is a pseudogene. This CDR3 comprises 16 residues. The CDR3 loop is CASSMMDRVRAYEQYF. The CDR3 DNA sequence: TGTGCCAGCAGCATGATGGATCGGGTTCGAGCCTACGAGCAGTACTTC.

The chain employs TRBV5-1 and TRBJ2-1; 10 bases agree with TRBD2. The CDR3 runs to 16 residues. Germline CDR1 and CDR2: SGHRS and YFSETQ. The V gene end was trimmed by 1 base and the J gene end by 2 bases; junction bases not matched to a gene: 3. CDR3 bases: TGCGCCAGCAGCTTGAATAGCGGGGGGACCTACAATGAGCAGTTCTTC. Protein product: CASSLNSGGTYNEQFF. Filled out from reference TRBV5-1 and TRBJ2-1, the complete variable domain reads KAGVTQTPRYLIKTRGQQVTLSCSPISGHRSVSWYQQTPGQGLQFLFEYFSETQRNKGNFPGRFSGRQFSNSRSEMNVSTLELGDSALYLCASSLNSGGTYNEQFFGPGTRLTVL.

The rearrangement uses TRBV5-1 and TRBJ2-3; the D gene is possibly TRBD2 (5 bases). In germline, CDR1 is SGHRS, CDR2 YFSETQ. The CDR3 totals 15 residues. The V gene lost 4 bases and the J gene lost 2 bases, with 14 bases spanning the gap. The CDR3, as DNA: TGCGCCAGCAGCCCTGAGGGCCGGTACACAGATACGCAGTATTTT. Encoded protein: CASSPEGRYTDTQYF.

V is TRBV4-3 and J is TRBJ2-7, with 7 bases identical to TRBD1. Germline CDR1 reads LGHNA; CDR2 reads YSLEER. CDR3 length equals 15 residues. V gave up 1 base and J gave up 4 bases; unmatched junction bases: 7. CDR3 nucleotides: TGCGCCAGCAGCCAAGGGAGACAGGGAATTTACGAGCAGTACTTC. Its protein product is CASSQGRQGIYEQYF.

This clone was seen a handful of times. V usage is TRBV28 and J usage is TRBJ1-1, with 7 bases aligning to TRBD1. The CDR3 is 16 amino acids. Trimming at V came to 3 bases and at J to 0 bases, leaving 7 bases not matched to a gene. CDR1 is MDHEN, CDR2 SYDVKM, per germline. CDR3 DNA sequence: TGTGCCAGCAGTTTTCGGGACAGACACATGAACACTGAAGCTTTCTTT. It encodes CASSFRDRHMNTEAFF.

The chain employs TRBV6-1 and TRBJ2-1; 8 positions agree with TRBD1. CDR1 and CDR2 (germline): MNHNS, SASEGT. V lost 2 bases to trimming and J lost 7 bases; unmatched junction nucleotides: 10. The CDR3 length is 16 residues. In DNA, the CDR3 is TGTGCCAGCAGTGAAATTCCTCCAGGGGGCTCGAATGAGCAGTTCTTC. This gives the protein CASSEIPPGGSNEQFF.

V gene TRBV10-1 combines with J gene TRBJ1-1; 7 positions match TRBD1. Germline values: CDR1 WNHNN, CDR2 SYGVQD (reference sequence). V shed 7 bases, J shed 3 bases, and the junction held 29 bases outside the gene matches. CDR3 length equals 21 residues. The CDR3 sequence is CASTVRAAEINRGLHYTEAFF. CDR3 bases: TGCGCCAGCACCGTACGAGCCGCGGAAATTAACAGGGGATTACATTACACTGAAGCTTTCTTT.

The chain links TRBV10-3 to TRBJ2-5, with 8 positions matching TRBD2. CDR1 is ENHRY and CDR2 is SYGVKD in the germline V gene. V lost 2 bases to trimming and J lost 9 bases; unmatched junction nucleotides: 11. CDR3 size: 15 residues. CDR3 sequence (DNA): TGTGCCATCAGTGAGGGTCGTAGCGGGACCTCGGCCCAGTACTTC. Its translation is CAISEGRSGTSAQYF.

The rearrangement links TRBV5-6 to TRBJ1-4; 9 bases are shared with TRBD1. Losses at the gene ends were 4 bases for V and 0 bases for J; bases not matched to a gene: 7. There are 17 residues in the CDR3. Germline CDR1 reads SGHDT; CDR2 reads YYEEEE. CDR3 nucleotide sequence: TGTGCCAGCAGCATGGACAGGGGAATGGCAACTAATGAAAAACTGTTTTTT. Encoded protein: CASSMDRGMATNEKLFF.

The chain employs TRBV5-1 and TRBJ1-1, with 9 bases that match TRBD1. CDR1 is SGHRS and CDR2 is YFSETQ in the germline V gene. The CDR3 contains 16 residues. Losses at the gene ends were 0 bases for V and 2 bases for J; bases not matched to a gene: 5. CDR3 sequence: CASSLAGGQGNTEAFF. The CDR3 DNA sequence: TGCGCCAGCAGCTTGGCCGGGGGACAGGGTAACACTGAAGCTTTCTTT.

The CDR3 DNA is TGTGCCAGCAGTTTAATGGACAGCCAGAACACTGAAGCTTTCTTT. Protein: CASSLMDSQNTEAFF. This sequence joins TRBV27 and TRBJ1-1, with D possibly TRBD1 on 6 matching bases. The germline gives CDR1 MNHEY, CDR2 SMNVEV (reference sequence). CDR3 size: 15 residues. Deletions cut 2 bases from V and 1 base from J, with 11 bases between.